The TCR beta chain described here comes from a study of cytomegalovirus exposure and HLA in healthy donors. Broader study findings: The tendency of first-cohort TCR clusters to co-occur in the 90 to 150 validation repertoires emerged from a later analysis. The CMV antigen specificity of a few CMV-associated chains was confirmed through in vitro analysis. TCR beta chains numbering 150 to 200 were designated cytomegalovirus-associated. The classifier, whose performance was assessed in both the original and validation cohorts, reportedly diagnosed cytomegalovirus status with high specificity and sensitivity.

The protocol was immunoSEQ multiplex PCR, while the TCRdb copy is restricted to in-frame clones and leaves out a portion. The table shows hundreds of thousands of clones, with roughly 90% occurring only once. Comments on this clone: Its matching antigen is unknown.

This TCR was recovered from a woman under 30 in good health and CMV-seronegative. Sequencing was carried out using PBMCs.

The CDR3 region has the DNA TGTGCCAGCAGTCCCGGACACTCTGGGTACGAGCAGTACTTC. It yields the protein CASSPGHSGYEQYF. The chain has TRBV28 and TRBJ2-7; the D gene is possibly TRBD1 (5 bases). Deletions cut 5 bases from V and 4 bases from J, with 15 bases between. The germline V gene encodes CDR1 MDHEN and CDR2 SYDVKM. The CDR3 is made up of 14 amino acids.